Each of the 31 T cell receptor beta chains below was sequenced from the same sample in a study of blood T cell repertoires in COVID-19 (dated by TCRdb to 2020 to 2022). The library was generated by the immunoSEQ multiplex PCR assay. The immuneACCESS repertoire file appears here via TCRdb, limited to in-frame rearrangements. These files lack a portion of the clones; in checked studies, under half of the deficit traces to unresolved V genes, and the cause of the others is not known. Here the sample has roughly 150,000 clones; more than 75% occur a single time. Around 2% of the sample goes to the ten largest clones. Sequenced sample: peripheral blood. The receptor set was obtained from a man aged 50 to 60 who had recovered from COVID-19.

The CDR3 protein is CASSIGTGSPYEQYF. For the CDR3, the DNA is TGTGCCAGTAGTATCGGGACAGGAAGCCCCTACGAGCAGTACTTC. J is TRBJ2-7 and V is TRBV19, with 8 nucleotides matching TRBD1. The germline V gene encodes CDR1 LNHDA and CDR2 SQIVND (reference sequence). The ends lost 3 bases at V and 2 bases at J; junction bases unmatched: 6. This CDR3 spans 15 amino acids.

The V gene is TRBV6-5, the J gene TRBJ1-2, with D possibly being TRBD1 (6 bases). The CDR3 extends over 14 amino acids. Germline values: CDR1 MNHEY, CDR2 SVGAGI. V lost 2 bases and J 4 bases, leaving 11 bases between the germline ends. CDR3 loop: CASSYTGQLYGYTF. The CDR3 region has the DNA TGTGCCAGCAGTTACACGGGACAACTCTATGGCTACACCTTC.

This chain uses TRBV9 with TRBJ2-2, with 16 bases aligning to TRBD2. There are 19 residues in the CDR3. Per the germline V gene, CDR1 is SGDLS and CDR2 is YYNGEE. V shed 0 bases and J 4 bases; nucleotides not matched to a gene: 6. CDR3 protein: CASSVGGLAGGPRTGELFF. The CDR3 DNA sequence: TGTGCCAGCAGCGTAGGGGGACTAGCGGGAGGGCCGCGCACCGGGGAGCTGTTTTTT.

CDR3 loop: CASSFRASGGNEQFF. DNA of the CDR3: TGTGCCAGCAGTTTTCGGGCTAGCGGGGGGAATGAGCAGTTCTTC. The chain uses TRBV27 and TRBJ2-1; 11 nucleotides align to TRBD2. CDR3 length: 15 amino acids. The germline V gene has CDR1 MNHEY and CDR2 SMNVEV (reference sequence). Losses at the gene ends were 3 bases for V and 7 bases for J; bases not matched to a gene: 5.

The chain combines TRBV15 with TRBJ2-1, with 10 bases aligning to TRBD1. This CDR3 is built from 17 residues. J gave up 2 bases and V 0 bases, and 4 bases lay outside the gene matches. The V gene's germline CDR1 is LNHNV and CDR2 YYDKDF (reference sequence). CDR3 loop: CATSRDGGTGAYNEQFF. CDR3 bases: TGTGCCACCAGCAGAGATGGGGGGACAGGGGCCTACAATGAGCAGTTCTTC.

This clone has more than one count but fewer than ten. The V call is TRBV7-2, the J call TRBJ2-7; the match to TRBD2 covers 8 bases. This CDR3 region has 13 residues. Trimming removed 5 bases from V and 3 bases from J; junction bases left unmatched: 3. CDR1 SGHTA and CDR2 FQGNSA come from the germline V gene. The CDR3 is CASSKGTSYEQYF. The CDR3 nucleotides are TGTGCCAGCAGCAAAGGGACTAGCTACGAGCAGTACTTC.

The V and J genes are TRBV6-2 or TRBV6-3 and TRBJ2-1; 9 bases fit TRBD2. Germline loops: CDR1 MNHEY, CDR2 SVGEGT. V shed 1 base and J 6 bases; nucleotides not matched to a gene: 7. The CDR3 spans 16 residues. CDR3 DNA sequence: TGTGCCAGCAGTTACTTCCCCCTAGCGGGGAGCAATGAGCAGTTCTTC. It encodes CASSYFPLAGSNEQFF.

The rearrangement links TRBV29-1 to TRBJ2-5; TRBD2 matches at 8 bases. Germline V gene lookup returns CDR1 SQVTM and CDR2 ANQGSEA. The CDR3 consists of 12 residues. Trimming removed 6 bases from V and 5 bases from J; junction bases left unmatched: 5. The CDR3 DNA is TGCAGCGTCGAACGGGGGGGTGAGACCCAGTACTTC. This gives the protein CSVERGGETQYF.

This chain links TRBV19 with TRBJ1-2; the match to TRBD1 covers 8 bases. CDR1 and CDR2 (germline): LNHDA, SQIVND (reference sequence). There are 18 residues in the CDR3. V was clipped by 1 base and J by 0 bases; unmatched bases: 10. As DNA, the CDR3 is TGTGCCAGTAGTATAGGAGGCAGGGGGCCGGGAGCTAACTATGGCTACACCTTC. Residues: CASSIGGRGPGANYGYTF.

The CDR3, as DNA: TGTGCCAGCAGCTTGCCCGACAGGGGTTCCTACGAGCAGTACTTC. This encodes CASSLPDRGSYEQYF. J is TRBJ2-7 and V is TRBV7-2, with 8 bases that match TRBD1. Germline V gene data show CDR1 as SGHTA and CDR2 as FQGNSA. V gave up 3 bases and J gave up 1 base; unmatched junction bases: 5. There are 15 residues in the CDR3.

The chain carries TRBV4-3 and TRBJ2-7; TRBD1 aligns across 8 bases. Trimming cost V 0 bases and J 7 bases; bases outside gene matches: 8. CDR1 is LGHNA and CDR2 is YSLEER in the germline V gene. The CDR3 covers 15 residues. The CDR3 region is CASSQEFQGAGEQYF. CDR3 in DNA: TGCGCCAGCAGCCAAGAGTTCCAGGGGGCGGGAGAGCAGTACTTC.

The V gene is TRBV3-1 (or the pseudogene TRBV3-2), the J gene TRBJ2-1, with D possibly TRBD2 on 6 matching bases. CDR3 size: 14 residues. Germline values: CDR1 LGHDT, CDR2 YNNKEL (reference sequence). V lost 4 bases, J lost 3 bases, and 10 bases lay in between. The CDR3 sequence: CASSLPGDYNEQFF. Written as DNA, the CDR3 is TGTGCCAGCAGCCTCCCGGGAGACTACAATGAGCAGTTCTTC.

The count of this clone is one. The rearrangement links TRBV18 to TRBJ1-5; D might be TRBD1 (5 bases). The CDR3 runs 15 residues. Trimming left V 1 base short and J 2 bases short, with 9 bases between. CDR1 and CDR2 (germline): KGHSH, LQKENI. The CDR3 sequence: CASSPQGLGNQPQHF. The CDR3 DNA reads as TGTGCCAGCTCACCACAGGGGCTGGGCAATCAGCCCCAGCATTTT.

The chain couples TRBV28 to TRBJ1-1; 9 positions agree with TRBD1. CDR1 and CDR2 (germline): MDHEN, SYDVKM. Germline trimming cut 2 bases from V and 2 bases from J; bases unmatched to any gene: 3. The CDR3 totals 15 residues. The DNA for the CDR3 is TGTGCCAGCAGTTTAGGGGGACAGGGAAACACTGAAGCTTTCTTT. Its protein product is CASSLGGQGNTEAFF. Complete variable domain (other parts from reference TRBV28 and TRBJ1-1): DVKVTQSSRYLVKRTGEKVFLECVQDMDHENMFWYRQDPGLGLRLIYFSYDVKMKEKGDIPEGYSVSREKKERFSLILESASTNQTSMYLCASSLGGQGNTEAFFGQGTRLTVV.

This chain joins TRBV19 and TRBJ1-2; D uncertain. This CDR3 contains 15 residues. The germline V gene has CDR1 LNHDA and CDR2 SQIVND (reference sequence). V was pared by 1 base and J by 0 bases, with 9 bases between. The CDR3: CASSIVTPTNYGYTF. CDR3 nucleotides: TGTGCCAGTAGTATAGTGACACCGACTAACTATGGCTACACCTTC.

Only one count was recorded for this clone. The chain employs TRBV5-5 and TRBJ2-1, with D tentatively TRBD2 (6 bases). Per the germline V gene, CDR1 is SGHKS and CDR2 is YYEKEE (reference sequence). Trimming cost V 2 bases and J 3 bases, with 12 bases left between them. This CDR3 region has 15 residues. The CDR3 loop reads CASSFDGGNYNEQFF. The CDR3 bases are TGTGCCAGCAGCTTTGATGGGGGGAACTACAATGAGCAGTTCTTC.

The chain recombines TRBV6-5 with TRBJ2-7, with D maybe TRBD1 (5 bases). Germline loops: CDR1 MNHEY, CDR2 SVGAGI. Trimming left V 2 bases short and J 4 bases short, with 12 bases between. The CDR3 is 14 residues long. CDR3 sequence reads: CASSYRGTRYEQYF. DNA for the CDR3: TGTGCCAGCAGTTACAGGGGAACCCGTTACGAGCAGTACTTC.

CDR3: CASSPGSEYEQYF. The CDR3 bases are TGTGCCAGCAGCCCGGGGTCGGAATACGAGCAGTACTTC. This chain joins TRBV6-5 and TRBJ2-7; tentative D call: TRBD2 (5 bases). The CDR3 spans 13 residues. Trimming left V 6 bases short and J 4 bases short, with 13 bases between. The germline gives CDR1 MNHEY, CDR2 SVGAGI.

The chain couples TRBV28 to TRBJ1-6, with D unresolved. CDR1 is MDHEN and CDR2 is SYDVKM in the germline V gene. This CDR3 is built from 16 residues. V was pared by 1 base and J by 2 bases, with 9 bases between. This CDR3 is CASSLFSSPYNSPLHF. In DNA, the CDR3 is TGTGCCAGCAGTTTATTTAGCTCCCCCTATAATTCACCCCTCCACTTT. The full variable domain, in which reference TRBV28 and TRBJ1-6 provide the parts outside the CDR3, is DVKVTQSSRYLVKRTGEKVFLECVQDMDHENMFWYRQDPGLGLRLIYFSYDVKMKEKGDIPEGYSVSREKKERFSLILESASTNQTSMYLCASSLFSSPYNSPLHFGNGTRLTVT.

The chain uses TRBV7-3 and TRBJ2-2; D is perhaps TRBD2 (5 bases). The CDR3 length is 12 residues. Germline V gives CDR1 SGHTA, CDR2 FQGTGA. V lost 5 bases to trimming and J lost 7 bases, with 8 bases between them. The CDR3 nucleotides are TGTGCCAGCAGCGCACGGGACGGGGAGCTGTTTTTT. It encodes CASSARDGELFF.

This chain joins TRBV9 and TRBJ1-2, with a tentative D call TRBD1 (6 bases). This CDR3 has 15 amino acids. CDR1 and CDR2 (germline): SGDLS, YYNGEE. V lost 4 bases to trimming and J lost 2 bases, with 15 bases between them. The CDR3 region is CASSFRDIENYGYTF. In DNA, the CDR3 is TGTGCCAGCAGCTTCCGGGACATCGAAAACTATGGCTACACCTTC.

The chain employs TRBV6-1 and TRBJ1-1; 8 nucleotides agree with TRBD1. Germline loops: CDR1 MNHNS, CDR2 SASEGT. Unmatched junction bases numbered 10, after V lost 2 bases and J lost 5 bases. The CDR3 has 16 amino acids. The DNA of the CDR3 is TGTGCCAGCAGTGAATTCTTAGGACAGGGTAAGACTGAAGCTTTCTTT. Residues: CASSEFLGQGKTEAFF.

A single count supports this clone. This chain connects TRBV9 to TRBJ1-4; no clear D gene. V lost 0 bases and J lost 3, with 12 bases in between. CDR1 is SGDLS, CDR2 YYNGEE, per germline. The CDR3 has 16 amino acids. The CDR3 sequence is CASSVDSGLPNEKLFF. CDR3 coding DNA: TGTGCCAGCAGCGTAGATTCCGGACTCCCTAATGAAAAACTGTTTTTT.

This clone was recorded a few times. The chain recombines TRBV6-4 with TRBJ2-1; D unclear. V lost 3 bases and J lost 0, with 18 bases in between. Germline values: CDR1 MRHNA, CDR2 SNTAGT. The CDR3 is 18 amino acids. CDR3: CASSESGLSSSSYNEQFF. The CDR3 nucleotides are TGTGCCAGCAGTGAATCTGGGCTCTCCTCCTCCTCCTACAATGAGCAGTTCTTC.

The genes are TRBV10-2 and TRBJ2-5; D might be TRBD2 (7 bases). Germline loops: CDR1 WSHSY, CDR2 SAAADI. This CDR3 is built from 15 residues. V shed 2 bases and J shed 5 bases, with 15 bases lying between them. The CDR3 DNA follows: TGCGCCAGCAGTGAGCTTGGAGGGGGGGCTGAGACCCAGTACTTC. It yields the protein CASSELGGGAETQYF.

The V call is TRBV6-6, the J call TRBJ1-3; TRBD1 aligns across 11 bases. Germline V gene sequence: CDR1 MNHNY, CDR2 SVGAGI (reference sequence). This CDR3 has 15 amino acids. Losses at the gene ends were 6 bases for V and 7 bases for J; bases not matched to a gene: 8. The chain's CDR3 is CASSPGQGVMNTIYF. The CDR3 coding sequence is TGTGCCAGCAGCCCGGGACAGGGGGTAATGAACACCATATATTTT.

The chain employs TRBV5-6 and TRBJ1-5; weak D call: TRBD1 (5 bases). From germline, CDR1 is SGHDT and CDR2 YYEEEE. The germline V and J ends were trimmed by 0 bases and 6 bases, with 16 bases remaining between them. This CDR3 comprises 16 residues. The DNA for the CDR3 is TGTGCCAGCAGCTTGGGGGCGGCAGGGAATGGTCAGCCCCAGCATTTT. Amino acids: CASSLGAAGNGQPQHF.

The chain carries TRBV12-5 and TRBJ2-7; TRBD1 agrees at 10 bases. The trim removed 11 bases at V and 6 bases at J, leaving 19 bases unmatched. Germline V gene sequence: CDR1 LGHNT, CDR2 FRNRAP. This CDR3 is built from 16 residues. In nucleotides, the CDR3 is TGTGCTCCTCGCTTACTATCCGGGACAGGGGAGGTCGAGCAGTACTTC. The encoded protein is CAPRLLSGTGEVEQYF.

The chain carries TRBV12-2 and TRBJ2-4; TRBD1 is the table's D call and was not checked against the DNA. TRBV12-2 is a documented pseudogene. This CDR3 has 13 residues. CDR3: CASLQQGANIQYF. The CDR3 nucleotides are TGTGCAAGTCTCCAACAGGGTGCAAACATTCAGTACTTC.

The chain carries TRBV27 and TRBJ2-3; weak D call: TRBD1 (7 bases). The germline gives CDR1 MNHEY, CDR2 SMNVEV (reference sequence). Trimming pared 5 bases from V and 5 bases from J, leaving 23 bases between. CDR3 size: 17 residues. CDR3: CASSRSPGRGAEDTQYF. The CDR3 DNA sequence: TGTGCCAGCAGTAGGTCCCCAGGCAGGGGGGCTGAAGATACGCAGTATTTT.

The genes are TRBV7-2 and TRBJ2-5, with 11 positions matching TRBD2. The germline V gene has CDR1 SGHTA and CDR2 FQGNSA. After removal of 1 base from V and 3 bases from J, the junction contained 13 bases not matched to a gene. CDR3 length equals 19 residues. The DNA of the CDR3 is TGTGCCAGCAGCTTAGGCGGTAGCGGGGGGGCCAAAAAAAAAGAGACCCAGTACTTC. Protein: CASSLGGSGGAKKKETQYF.